The T cell receptor beta chain described here comes from a study of cytomegalovirus exposure and HLA in healthy donors. Study background: In an early release, HLA-typed donors contributed 80 million to 95 million unique TCR sequences. The study, taken as a whole, reports: Later analysis indicated greater clonal expansion among HLA-associated TCR beta chains than among equally common other chains. As a later analysis showed, a missense DCLRE1C variant was linked to trimming of TCR beta V- and J-genes.

Comment on this clone: The antigen remains undetermined.

PCR used 60 Vbeta primers and 13 Jbeta primers. Some clones are missing from TCRdb's copy, which holds only in-frame ones; the method was immunoSEQ multiplex PCR. This sample's table reports about 210,000 clones. Trimming removed 1 base from V and 2 bases from J, with 8 bases in between. Looked up from germline, CDR1 is SGHTA and CDR2 is FQGNSA. The CDR3 extends over 14 amino acids. Specimen: PBMCs. The origin of this receptor is a woman aged 25 to 39 in good health and CMV-seropositive. V and J are TRBV7-2 and TRBJ1-2; D ambiguous. The CDR3 reads CASSLGSENYGYTF. CDR3 DNA: TGTGCCAGCAGCTTAGGGTCAGAAAACTATGGCTACACCTTC.